Listed here are 7 T cell receptor beta chains from one sample, sequenced in a study of regulatory T cells in long-lasting Graves disease. In building TCR beta libraries, iRepertoire HTBI primers were used together with Arm-PCR of CDR3 regions. Via MiXCR, TCRdb re-called the multiplex PCR reads, giving one row per CDR3 protein. Here the sample spans around 400,000 distinct CDR3 sequences, under 25% being singletons. Time point noted: persistent/refractory GD, antithyroid drugs over 5 years with positive TRAb. PBMC-derived RNA was used for the TCR library. Sequencing was performed on peripheral blood mononuclear cells (PBMCs), taken when the disease was refractory, from a patient treated with antithyroid drugs. These receptors were collected from a female donor with Graves disease.

Ten or more counts support this clonotype. The J gene is TRBJ1-5, the V gene TRBV28; D call uncertain. Germline-derived CDR1 and CDR2 are MDHEN and SYDVKM. The CDR3 sequence is 14 residues long. The V and J ends lost 6 bases and 6 bases respectively, with 15 bases between them. CDR3 in DNA: TGTGCCAGCAGGGGGAGGGAAGGAATTCAGCCCCAGCATTTT. Its protein is CASRGREGIQPQHF.

This clonotype was seen at least ten times. The V call is TRBV6-1, the J call TRBJ2-5; 10 nucleotides line up with TRBD1. This CDR3 is built from 17 residues. Germline V CDR1 and CDR2: MNHNS, SASEGT. The junction had 13 bases not matched to a gene; V was cut back by 6 bases and J by 3 bases. The CDR3 DNA follows: TGTGCCAGCAGACCTCCCGGACAGGGGGTCGTAAAAGAGACCCAGTACTTC. Its protein is CASRPPGQGVVKETQYF.

The chain is built from TRBV6-5 and TRBJ2-3; D unresolved. CDR1 is MNHEY, CDR2 SVGAGI, per germline. CDR3 length: 14 amino acids. V was pared by 0 bases and J by 0 bases, with 4 bases between. DNA of the CDR3: TGTGCCAGCAGTTACTCGTATAGCACAGATACGCAGTATTTT. It codes for CASSYSYSTDTQYF.

This clonotype was observed a handful of times. The chain uses TRBV7-9 and TRBJ1-5; D uncertain. V was trimmed by 2 bases and J by 5 bases, leaving 7 bases between them. CDR1 is SEHNR and CDR2 is FQNEAQ in the germline V gene (reference sequence). The CDR3 is made up of 13 amino acids. The CDR3 here is CASSLTEDQPQHF. The CDR3 DNA reads TGTGCCAGCAGCTTAACTGAGGATCAGCCCCAGCATTTT. Using reference TRBV7-9 and TRBJ1-5 for the parts outside the CDR3, the full variable domain is DTGVSQNPRHKITKRGQNVTFRCDPISEHNRLYWYRQTLGQGPEFLTYFQNEAQLEKSRLLSDRFSAERPKGSFSTLEIQRTEQGDSAMYLCASSLTEDQPQHFGDGTRLSIL.

The chain links TRBV20-1 to TRBJ2-7; 7 bases are shared with TRBD2. The germline gives CDR1 DFQATT, CDR2 SNEGSKA (reference sequence). The CDR3 has 14 amino acids. The V gene end was trimmed by 5 bases and the J gene end by 4 bases; junction bases not matched to a gene: 11. The CDR3 DNA is TGCAGTGCTCGAGGCCCTAGCGGCGGGTACGAGCAGTACTTC. Its translation: CSARGPSGGYEQYF.

This clonotype was picked up many times. The chain employs TRBV28 and TRBJ2-5, with TRBD2 identical over 10 bases. V lost 3 bases to trimming and J lost 3 bases; unmatched junction nucleotides: 4. CDR1 is MDHEN and CDR2 is SYDVKM in the germline V gene. This CDR3 contains 15 residues. This chain's CDR3 is CASSFTGLAEETQYF. CDR3 DNA: TGTGCCAGCAGTTTTACCGGACTAGCGGAAGAGACCCAGTACTTC.

In this sample, this clonotype turned up many times. The chain joins TRBV2 to TRBJ1-2; weak D call: TRBD1 (5 bases). Germline loops: CDR1 SNHLY, CDR2 FYNNEI. The CDR3 spans 14 residues. The germline V and J ends were trimmed by 4 bases and 1 base, with 10 bases remaining between them. In DNA form, the CDR3 reads TGTGCCAGCAGTGCTGGGACCCTTAACTATGGCTACACCTTC. Translation: CASSAGTLNYGYTF.